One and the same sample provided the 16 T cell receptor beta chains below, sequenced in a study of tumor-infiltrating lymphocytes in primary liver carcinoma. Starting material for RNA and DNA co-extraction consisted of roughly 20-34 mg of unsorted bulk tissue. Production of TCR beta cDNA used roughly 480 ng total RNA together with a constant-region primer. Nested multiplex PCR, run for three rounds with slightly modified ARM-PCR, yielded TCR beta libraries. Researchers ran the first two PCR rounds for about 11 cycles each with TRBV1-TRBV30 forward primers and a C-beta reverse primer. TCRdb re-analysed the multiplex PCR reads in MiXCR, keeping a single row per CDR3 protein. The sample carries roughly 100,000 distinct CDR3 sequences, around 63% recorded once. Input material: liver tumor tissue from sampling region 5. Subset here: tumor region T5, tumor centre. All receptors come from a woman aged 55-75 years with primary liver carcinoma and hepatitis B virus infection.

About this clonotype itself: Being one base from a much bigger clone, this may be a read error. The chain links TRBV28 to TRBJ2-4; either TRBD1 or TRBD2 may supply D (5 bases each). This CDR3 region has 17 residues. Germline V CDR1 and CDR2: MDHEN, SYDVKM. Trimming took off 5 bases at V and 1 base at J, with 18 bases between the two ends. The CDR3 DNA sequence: TGTGCCAGCAGTCAAAGAGGGGTACGGCGGGCCAAAAACATTCAGTACTTC. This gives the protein CASSQRGVRRAKNIQYF.

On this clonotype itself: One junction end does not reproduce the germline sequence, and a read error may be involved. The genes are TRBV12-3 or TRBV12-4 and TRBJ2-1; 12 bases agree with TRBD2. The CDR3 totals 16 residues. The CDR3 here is CASSFLPSGRDNEQLF. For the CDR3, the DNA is TGTGCCAGCAGTTTTTTGCCTAGCGGGAGGGACAATGAGCAGCTCTTC.

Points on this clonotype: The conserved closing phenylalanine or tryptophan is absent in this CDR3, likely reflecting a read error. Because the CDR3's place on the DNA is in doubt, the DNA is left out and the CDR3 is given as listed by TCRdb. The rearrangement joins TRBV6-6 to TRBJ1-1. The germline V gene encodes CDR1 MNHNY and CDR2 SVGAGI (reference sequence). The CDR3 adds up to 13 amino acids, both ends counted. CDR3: CASSYSSNTEAYL.

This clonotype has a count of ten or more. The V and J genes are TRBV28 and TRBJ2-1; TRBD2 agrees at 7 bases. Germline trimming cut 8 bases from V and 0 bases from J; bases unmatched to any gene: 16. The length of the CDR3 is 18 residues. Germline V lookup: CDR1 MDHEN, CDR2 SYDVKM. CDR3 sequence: CASRLWGGRSSSYNEQFF. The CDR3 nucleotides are TGTGCCAGCCGACTCTGGGGGGGACGGTCTAGCTCCTACAATGAGCAGTTCTTC.

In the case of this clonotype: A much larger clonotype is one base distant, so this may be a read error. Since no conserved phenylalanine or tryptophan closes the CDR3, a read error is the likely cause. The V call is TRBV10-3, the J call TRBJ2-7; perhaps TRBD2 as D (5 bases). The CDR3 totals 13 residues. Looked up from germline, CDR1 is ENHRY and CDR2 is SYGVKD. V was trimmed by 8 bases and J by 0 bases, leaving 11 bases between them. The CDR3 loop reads CAILASSSYEQYY. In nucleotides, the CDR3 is TGTGCCATCCTAGCCTCAAGCTCCTACGAGCAGTACTAC.

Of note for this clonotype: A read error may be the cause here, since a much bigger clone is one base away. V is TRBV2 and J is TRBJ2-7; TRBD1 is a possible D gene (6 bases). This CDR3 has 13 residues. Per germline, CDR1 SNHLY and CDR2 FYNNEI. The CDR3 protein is CASNRDNSYEQHF. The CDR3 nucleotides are TGTGCCAGCAATCGGGACAACTCCTACGAGCAGCACTTC.

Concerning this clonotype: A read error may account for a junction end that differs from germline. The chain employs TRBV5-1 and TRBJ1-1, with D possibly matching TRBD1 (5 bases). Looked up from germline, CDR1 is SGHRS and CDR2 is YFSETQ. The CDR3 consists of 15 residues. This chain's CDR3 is CAGSAAGTMNTEAFF. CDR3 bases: TGCGCCGGCAGCGCCGCCGGGACTATGAACACTGAAGCTTTCTTT.

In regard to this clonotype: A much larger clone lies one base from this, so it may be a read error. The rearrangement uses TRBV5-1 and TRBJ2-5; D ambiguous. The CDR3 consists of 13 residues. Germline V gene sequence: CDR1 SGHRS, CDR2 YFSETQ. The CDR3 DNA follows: TGCGCCAGCGAGAGACTCCCCCAGGAGACCCATTACTTC. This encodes CASERLPQETHYF. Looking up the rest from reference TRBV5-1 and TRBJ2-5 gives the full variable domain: KAGVTQTPRYLIKTRGQQVTLSCSPISGHRSVSWYQQTPGQGLQFLFEYFSETQRNKGNFPGRFSGRQFSNSRSEMNVSTLELGDSALYLCASERLPQETHYFGPGTRLLVL.

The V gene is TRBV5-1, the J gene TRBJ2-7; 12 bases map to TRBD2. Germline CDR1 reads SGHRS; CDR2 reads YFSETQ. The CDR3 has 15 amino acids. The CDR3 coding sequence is TGCACCATCAGCTTGGAACTAGCGGGAGGAGGCGAGCAGTACTTC. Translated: CTISLELAGGGEQYF. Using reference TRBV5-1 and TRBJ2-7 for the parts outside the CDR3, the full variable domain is KAGVTQTPRYLIKTRGQQVTLSCSPISGHRSVSWYQQTPGQGLQFLFEYFSETQRNKGNFPGRFSGRQFSNSRSEMNVSTLELGDSALYLCTISLELAGGGEQYFGPGTRLTVT.

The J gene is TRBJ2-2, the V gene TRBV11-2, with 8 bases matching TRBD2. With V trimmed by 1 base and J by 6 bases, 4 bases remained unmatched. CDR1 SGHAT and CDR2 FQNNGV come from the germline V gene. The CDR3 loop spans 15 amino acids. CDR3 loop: CASSLGLAGSGELFF. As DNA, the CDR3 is TGTGCCAGCAGCTTAGGATTAGCGGGATCCGGGGAGCTGTTTTTT.

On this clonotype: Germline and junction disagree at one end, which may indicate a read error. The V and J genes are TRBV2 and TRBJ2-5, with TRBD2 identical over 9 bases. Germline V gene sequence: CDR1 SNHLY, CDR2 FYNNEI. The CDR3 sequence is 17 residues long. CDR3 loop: CASRAAGGRRIGETQYF. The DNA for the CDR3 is TGCGCCAGCAGAGCAGCGGGAGGACGTAGAATAGGAGAGACCCAGTACTTC.

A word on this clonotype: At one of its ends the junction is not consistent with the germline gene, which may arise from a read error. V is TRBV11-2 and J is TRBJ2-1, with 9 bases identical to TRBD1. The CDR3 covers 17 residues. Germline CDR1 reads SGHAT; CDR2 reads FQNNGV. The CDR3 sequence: CASSLTHGQGYNGEPFF. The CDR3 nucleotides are TGTGCCAGCAGCTTAACCCACGGACAGGGGTACAATGGTGAGCCGTTCTTC.

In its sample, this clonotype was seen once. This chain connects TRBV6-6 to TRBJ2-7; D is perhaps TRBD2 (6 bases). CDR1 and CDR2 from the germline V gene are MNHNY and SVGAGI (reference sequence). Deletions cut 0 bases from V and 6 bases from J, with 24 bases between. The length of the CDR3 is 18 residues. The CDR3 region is CASSYSRRAATGVCEQYF. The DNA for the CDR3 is TGTGCCAGCAGTTACTCCCGCCGCGCTGCAACGGGAGTTTGCGAGCAGTACTTC.

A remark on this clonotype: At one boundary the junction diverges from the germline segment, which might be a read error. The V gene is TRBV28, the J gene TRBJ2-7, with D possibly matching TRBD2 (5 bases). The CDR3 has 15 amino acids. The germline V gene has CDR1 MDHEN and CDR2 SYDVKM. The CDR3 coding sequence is TGTGCCAGCAGTTCCGGAGGTAGCTTCTCCTACGGGCAGTACTTC. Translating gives CASSSGGSFSYGQYF.

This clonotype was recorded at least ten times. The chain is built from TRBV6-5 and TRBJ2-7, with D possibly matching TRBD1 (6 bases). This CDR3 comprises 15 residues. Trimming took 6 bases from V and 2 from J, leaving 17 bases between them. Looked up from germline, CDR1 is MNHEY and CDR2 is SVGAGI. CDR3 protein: CASSLDRLVPYEQYF. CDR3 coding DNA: TGTGCCAGCAGCCTTGACAGGTTGGTCCCCTACGAGCAGTACTTC.

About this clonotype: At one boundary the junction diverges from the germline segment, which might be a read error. In DNA form, the CDR3 reads TGCGCCAGCAGCAGGGACCAGTCATCCTACAATGAGCGGTTCTTC. This translates into CASSRDQSSYNERFF. This chain links TRBV5-1 with TRBJ2-1; D possibly uses TRBD1 or TRBD2 (5 bases each). The CDR3 runs to 15 residues. CDR1 and CDR2 from the germline V gene are SGHRS and YFSETQ.